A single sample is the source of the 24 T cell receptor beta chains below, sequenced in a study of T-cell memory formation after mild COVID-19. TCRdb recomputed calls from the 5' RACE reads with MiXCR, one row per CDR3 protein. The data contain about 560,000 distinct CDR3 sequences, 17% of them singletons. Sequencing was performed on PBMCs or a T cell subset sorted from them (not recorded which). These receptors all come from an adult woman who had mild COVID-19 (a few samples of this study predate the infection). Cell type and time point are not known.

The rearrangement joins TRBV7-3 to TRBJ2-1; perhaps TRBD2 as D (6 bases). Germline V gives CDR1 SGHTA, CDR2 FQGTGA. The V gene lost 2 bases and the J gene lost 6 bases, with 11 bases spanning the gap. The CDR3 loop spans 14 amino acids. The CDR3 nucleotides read TGTGCCAGCAGCTTAGACTCGGGGGTCAATGAGCAGTTCTTC. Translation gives CASSLDSGVNEQFF.

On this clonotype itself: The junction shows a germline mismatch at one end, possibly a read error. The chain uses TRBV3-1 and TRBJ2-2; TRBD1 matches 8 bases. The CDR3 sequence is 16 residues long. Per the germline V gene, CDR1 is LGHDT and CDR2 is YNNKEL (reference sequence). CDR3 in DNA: TGTGCCGGCAGCCACGGCAGGGGGCCGGCCACCGGGGAGCTGTTTTTT. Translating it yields CAGSHGRGPATGELFF.

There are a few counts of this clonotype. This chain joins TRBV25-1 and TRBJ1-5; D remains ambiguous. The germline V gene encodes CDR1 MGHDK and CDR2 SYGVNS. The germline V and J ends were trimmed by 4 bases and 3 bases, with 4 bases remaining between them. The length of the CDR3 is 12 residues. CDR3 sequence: CASSGTNQPQHF. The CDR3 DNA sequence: TGTGCCAGCAGTGGGACCAATCAGCCCCAGCATTTT.

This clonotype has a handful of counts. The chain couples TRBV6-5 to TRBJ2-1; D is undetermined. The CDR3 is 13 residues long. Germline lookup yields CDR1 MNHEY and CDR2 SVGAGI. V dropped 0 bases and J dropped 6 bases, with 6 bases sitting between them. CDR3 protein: CASSYSGPNEQFF. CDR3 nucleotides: TGTGCCAGCAGTTACTCAGGACCCAATGAGCAGTTCTTC.

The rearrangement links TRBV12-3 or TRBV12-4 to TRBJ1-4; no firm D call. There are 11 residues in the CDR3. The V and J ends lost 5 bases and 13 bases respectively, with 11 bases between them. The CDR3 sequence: CASSGVGGLFF. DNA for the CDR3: TGTGCCAGCAGTGGGGTCGGAGGACTGTTTTTT.

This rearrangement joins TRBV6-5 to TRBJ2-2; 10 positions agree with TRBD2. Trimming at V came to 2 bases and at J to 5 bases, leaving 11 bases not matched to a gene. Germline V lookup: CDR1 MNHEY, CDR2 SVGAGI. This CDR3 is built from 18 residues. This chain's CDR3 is CASSYSLELAGTTGELFF. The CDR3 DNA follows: TGTGCCAGCAGTTACAGTCTCGAACTAGCGGGGACTACCGGGGAGCTGTTTTTT.

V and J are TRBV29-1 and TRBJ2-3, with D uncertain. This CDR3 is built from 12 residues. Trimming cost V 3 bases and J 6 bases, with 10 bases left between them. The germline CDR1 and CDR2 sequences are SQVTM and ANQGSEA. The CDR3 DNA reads TGCAGCGTTGAGTTTTCGTCGGATACGCAGTATTTT. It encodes CSVEFSSDTQYF.

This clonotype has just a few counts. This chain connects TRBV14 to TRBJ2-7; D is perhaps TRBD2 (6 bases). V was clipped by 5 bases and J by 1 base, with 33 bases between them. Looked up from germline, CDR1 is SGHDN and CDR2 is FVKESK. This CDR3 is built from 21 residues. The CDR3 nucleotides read TGTGCCAGCAGCTCCAGACTAACCGGGACTCCGTCGATTGGCAGATCCTACGAGCAGTACTTC. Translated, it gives CASSSRLTGTPSIGRSYEQYF.

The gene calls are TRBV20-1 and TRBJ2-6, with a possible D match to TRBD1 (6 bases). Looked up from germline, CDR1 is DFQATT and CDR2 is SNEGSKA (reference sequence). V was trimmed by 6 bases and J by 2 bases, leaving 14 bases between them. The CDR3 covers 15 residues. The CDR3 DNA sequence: TGCAGTGCGAAACGGACAGTCCCTGGGGCCAACGTCCTGACTTTC. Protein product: CSAKRTVPGANVLTF.

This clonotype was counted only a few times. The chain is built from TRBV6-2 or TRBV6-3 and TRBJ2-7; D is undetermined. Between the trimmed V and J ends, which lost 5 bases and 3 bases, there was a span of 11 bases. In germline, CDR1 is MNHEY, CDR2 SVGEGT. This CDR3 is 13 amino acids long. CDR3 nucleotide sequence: TGTGCCAGCAGTCGAGGACGAGGCTACGAGCAGTACTTC. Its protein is CASSRGRGYEQYF.

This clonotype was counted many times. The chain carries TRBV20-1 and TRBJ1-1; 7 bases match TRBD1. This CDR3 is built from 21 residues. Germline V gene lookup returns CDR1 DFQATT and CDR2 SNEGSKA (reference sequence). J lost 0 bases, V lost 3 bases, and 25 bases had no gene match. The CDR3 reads CSARHSNRYRDSRTMNTEAFF. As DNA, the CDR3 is TGCAGTGCTAGGCACAGTAATCGTTACCGGGACAGCCGGACCATGAACACTGAAGCTTTCTTT.

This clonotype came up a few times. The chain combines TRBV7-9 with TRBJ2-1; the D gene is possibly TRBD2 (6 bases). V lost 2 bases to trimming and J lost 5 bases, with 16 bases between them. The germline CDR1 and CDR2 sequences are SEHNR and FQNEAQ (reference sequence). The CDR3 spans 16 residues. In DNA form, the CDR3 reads TGTGCCAGCAGCTTATTGATTGGCGGGGTGGACAATGAGCAGTTCTTC. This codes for CASSLLIGGVDNEQFF.

CDR3: CASSARPLRDTQYF. The CDR3 DNA is TGTGCCAGCAGCGCCAGACCACTTAGAGATACGCAGTATTTT. The rearrangement links TRBV11-2 to TRBJ2-3; D is unresolved. Germline values: CDR1 SGHAT, CDR2 FQNNGV. The CDR3 spans 14 residues. The germline V and J ends were trimmed by 5 bases and 5 bases, with 14 bases remaining between them.

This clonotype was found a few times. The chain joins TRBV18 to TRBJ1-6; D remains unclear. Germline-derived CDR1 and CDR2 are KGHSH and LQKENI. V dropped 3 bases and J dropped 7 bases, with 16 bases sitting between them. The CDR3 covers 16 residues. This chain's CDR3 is CASSPEMTALNSPLHF. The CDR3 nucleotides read TGTGCCAGCTCACCCGAGATGACCGCATTGAATTCACCCCTCCACTTT. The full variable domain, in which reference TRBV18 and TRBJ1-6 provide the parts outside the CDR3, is NAGVMQNPRHLVRRRGQEARLRCSPMKGHSHVYWYRQLPEEGLKFMVYLQKENIIDESGMPKERFSAEFPKEGPSILRIQQVVRGDSAAYFCASSPEMTALNSPLHFGNGTRLTVT.

CDR3 sequence (DNA): TGTGCCAGCAGCGCGTACCTAGCGGGGGGTACGCAGTATTTT. This encodes CASSAYLAGGTQYF. The chain links TRBV7-2 to TRBJ2-3, with 11 bases fitting TRBD2. This CDR3 spans 14 amino acids. J was trimmed by 8 bases and V by 5 bases; bases with no gene match: 6. CDR1 is SGHTA and CDR2 is FQGNSA in the germline V gene.

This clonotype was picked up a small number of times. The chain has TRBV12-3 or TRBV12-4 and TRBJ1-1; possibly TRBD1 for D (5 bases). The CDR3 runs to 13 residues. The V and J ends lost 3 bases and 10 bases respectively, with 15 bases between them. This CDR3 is CASSFERGRGAFF. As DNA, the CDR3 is TGTGCCAGCAGTTTTGAAAGGGGTCGGGGAGCTTTCTTT.

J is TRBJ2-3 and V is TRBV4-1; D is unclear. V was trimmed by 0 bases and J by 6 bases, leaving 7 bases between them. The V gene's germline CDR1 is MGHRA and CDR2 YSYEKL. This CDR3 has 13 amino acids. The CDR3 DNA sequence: TGCGCCAGCAGCCAAGAAGGTGTGGATACGCAGTATTTT. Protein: CASSQEGVDTQYF.

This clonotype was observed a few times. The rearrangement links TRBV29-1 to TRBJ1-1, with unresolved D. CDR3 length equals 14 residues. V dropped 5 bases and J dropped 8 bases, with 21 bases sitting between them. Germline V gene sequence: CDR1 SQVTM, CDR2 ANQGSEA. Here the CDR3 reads CSVIENEPGAEAFF. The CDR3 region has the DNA TGCAGCGTTATAGAGAATGAGCCCGGAGCGGAAGCTTTCTTT.

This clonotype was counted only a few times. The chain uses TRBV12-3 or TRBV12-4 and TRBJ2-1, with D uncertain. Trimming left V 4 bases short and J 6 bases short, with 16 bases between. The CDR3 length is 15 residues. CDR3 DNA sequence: TGTGCCAGCAGTTACCCCTCACCTAGTCCCAATGAGCAGTTCTTC. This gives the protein CASSYPSPSPNEQFF.

The CDR3: CSARTGLGQETQYF. CDR3 DNA: TGCAGTGCTAGAACAGGACTAGGGCAAGAGACCCAGTACTTC. The chain joins TRBV20-1 to TRBJ2-5, with 7 bases fitting TRBD2. Germline CDR1 is DFQATT and CDR2 is SNEGSKA (reference sequence). Trimming at V came to 2 bases and at J to 2 bases, leaving 5 bases not matched to a gene. The CDR3 covers 14 residues.

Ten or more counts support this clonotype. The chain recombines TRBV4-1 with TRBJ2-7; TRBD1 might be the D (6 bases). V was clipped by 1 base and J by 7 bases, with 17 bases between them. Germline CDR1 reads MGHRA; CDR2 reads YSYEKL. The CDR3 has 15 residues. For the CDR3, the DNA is TGCGCCAGCAGCCAAGGGCAGGGGCCTGCTGGGGAGCAGTACTTC. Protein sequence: CASSQGQGPAGEQYF.

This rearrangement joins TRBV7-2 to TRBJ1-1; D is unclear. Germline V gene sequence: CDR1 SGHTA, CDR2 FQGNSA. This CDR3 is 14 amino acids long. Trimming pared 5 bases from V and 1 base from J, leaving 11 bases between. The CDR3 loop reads CASSTPEGNTEAFF. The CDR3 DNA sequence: TGTGCCAGCAGCACACCGGAGGGGAACACTGAAGCTTTCTTT.

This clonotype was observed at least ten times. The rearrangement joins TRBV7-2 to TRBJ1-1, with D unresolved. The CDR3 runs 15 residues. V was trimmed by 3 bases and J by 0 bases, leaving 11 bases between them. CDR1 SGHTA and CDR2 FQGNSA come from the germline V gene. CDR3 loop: CASSFSRTVNTEAFF. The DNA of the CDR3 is TGTGCCAGCAGCTTTTCCCGGACGGTGAACACTGAAGCTTTCTTT.

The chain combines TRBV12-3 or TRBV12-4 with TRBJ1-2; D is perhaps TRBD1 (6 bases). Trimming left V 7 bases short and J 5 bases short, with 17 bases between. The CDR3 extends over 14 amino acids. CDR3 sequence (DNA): TGTGCCAGCACTCTCCGGGGACACGAGTATGGCTACACCTTC. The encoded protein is CASTLRGHEYGYTF.